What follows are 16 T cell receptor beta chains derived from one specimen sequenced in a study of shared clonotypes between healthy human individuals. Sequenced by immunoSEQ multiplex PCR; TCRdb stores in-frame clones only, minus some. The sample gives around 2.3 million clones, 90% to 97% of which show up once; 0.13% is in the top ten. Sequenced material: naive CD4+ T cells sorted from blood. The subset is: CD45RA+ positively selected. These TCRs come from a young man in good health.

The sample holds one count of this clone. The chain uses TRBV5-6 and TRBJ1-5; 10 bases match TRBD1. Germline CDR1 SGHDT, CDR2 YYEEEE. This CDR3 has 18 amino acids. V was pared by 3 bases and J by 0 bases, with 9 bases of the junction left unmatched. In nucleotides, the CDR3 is TGTGCCAGCAGCTCCTGGACAGGGGGGTCTTATAGCAATCAGCCCCAGCATTTT. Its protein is CASSSWTGGSYSNQPQHF.

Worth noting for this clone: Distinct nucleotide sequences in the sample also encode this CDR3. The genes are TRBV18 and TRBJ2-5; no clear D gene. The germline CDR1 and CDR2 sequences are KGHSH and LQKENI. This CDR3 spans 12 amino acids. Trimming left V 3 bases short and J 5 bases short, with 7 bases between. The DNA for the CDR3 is TGTGCCAGCTCACCGTTACGGGAGACCCAGTACTTC. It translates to CASSPLRETQYF.

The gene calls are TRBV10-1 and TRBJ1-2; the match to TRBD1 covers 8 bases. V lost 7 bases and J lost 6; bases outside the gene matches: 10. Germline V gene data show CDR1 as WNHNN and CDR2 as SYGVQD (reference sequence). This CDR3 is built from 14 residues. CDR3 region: CASTEKDRVHGYTF. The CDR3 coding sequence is TGCGCCAGCACAGAGAAGGACAGGGTGCATGGCTACACCTTC.

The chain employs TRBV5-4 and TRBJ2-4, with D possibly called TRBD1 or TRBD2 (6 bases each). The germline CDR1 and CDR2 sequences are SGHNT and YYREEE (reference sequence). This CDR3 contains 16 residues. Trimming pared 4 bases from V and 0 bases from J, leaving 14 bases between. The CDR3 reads CASSPGTGAAKNIQYF. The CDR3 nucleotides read TGTGCCAGCAGCCCCGGGACGGGGGCAGCCAAAAACATTCAGTACTTC.

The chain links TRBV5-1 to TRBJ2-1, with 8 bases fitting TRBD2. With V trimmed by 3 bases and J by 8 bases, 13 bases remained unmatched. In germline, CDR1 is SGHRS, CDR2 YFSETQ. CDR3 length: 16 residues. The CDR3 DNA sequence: TGCGCCAGCAGCTCACTAGCGGCGGGGGGCAGGGATGAGCAGTTCTTC. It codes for CASSSLAAGGRDEQFF.

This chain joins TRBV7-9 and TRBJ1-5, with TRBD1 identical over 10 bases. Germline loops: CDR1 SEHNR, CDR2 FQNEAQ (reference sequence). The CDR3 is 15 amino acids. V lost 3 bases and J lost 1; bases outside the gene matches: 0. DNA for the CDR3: TGTGCCAGCAGCTTGACAGGGGGCAGCAATCAGCCCCAGCATTTT. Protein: CASSLTGGSNQPQHF.

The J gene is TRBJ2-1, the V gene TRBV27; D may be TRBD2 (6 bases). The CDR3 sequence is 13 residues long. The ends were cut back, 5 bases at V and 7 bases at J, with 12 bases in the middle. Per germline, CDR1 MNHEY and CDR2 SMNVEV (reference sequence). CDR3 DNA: TGTGCCAGCAGTACCAGACTAGGAAATGAGCAGTTCTTC. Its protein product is CASSTRLGNEQFF.

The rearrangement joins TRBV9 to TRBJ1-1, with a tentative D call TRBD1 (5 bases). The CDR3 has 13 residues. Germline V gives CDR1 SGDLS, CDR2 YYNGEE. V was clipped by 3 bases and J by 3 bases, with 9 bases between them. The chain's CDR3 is CASSARADTEAFF. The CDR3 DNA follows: TGTGCCAGCAGCGCCAGGGCGGACACTGAAGCTTTCTTT.

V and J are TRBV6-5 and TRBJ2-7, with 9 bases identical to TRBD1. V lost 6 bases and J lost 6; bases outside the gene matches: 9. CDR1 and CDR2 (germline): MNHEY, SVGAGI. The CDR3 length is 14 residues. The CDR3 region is CASSTGQGLPEQYF. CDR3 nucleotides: TGTGCCAGCAGCACTGGACAGGGGCTGCCCGAGCAGTACTTC.

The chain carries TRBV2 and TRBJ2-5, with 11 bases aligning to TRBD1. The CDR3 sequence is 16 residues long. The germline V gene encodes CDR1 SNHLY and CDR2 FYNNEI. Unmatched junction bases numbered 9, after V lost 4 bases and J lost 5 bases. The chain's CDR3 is CASSGIGTGGRETQYF. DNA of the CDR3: TGTGCCAGCAGTGGAATCGGGACAGGGGGACGGGAGACCCAGTACTTC. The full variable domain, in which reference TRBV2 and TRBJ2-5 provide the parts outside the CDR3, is EPEVTQTPSHQVTQMGQEVILRCVPISNHLYFYWYRQILGQKVEFLVSFYNNEISEKSEIFDDQFSVERPDGSNFTLKIRSTKLEDSAMYFCASSGIGTGGRETQYFGPGTRLLVL.

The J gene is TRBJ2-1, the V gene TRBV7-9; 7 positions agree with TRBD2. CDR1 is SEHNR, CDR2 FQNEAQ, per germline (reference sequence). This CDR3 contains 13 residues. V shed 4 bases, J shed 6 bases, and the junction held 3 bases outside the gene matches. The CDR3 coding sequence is TGTGCCAGCAGCTCACCGGGGGGCAATGAGCAGTTCTTC. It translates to CASSSPGGNEQFF.

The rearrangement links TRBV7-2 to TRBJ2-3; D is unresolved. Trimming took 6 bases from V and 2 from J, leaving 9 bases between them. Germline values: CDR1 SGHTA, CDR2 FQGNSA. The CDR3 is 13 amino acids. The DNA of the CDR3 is TGTGCCAGCAGAACCGACTTCACAGATACGCAGTATTTT. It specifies CASRTDFTDTQYF.

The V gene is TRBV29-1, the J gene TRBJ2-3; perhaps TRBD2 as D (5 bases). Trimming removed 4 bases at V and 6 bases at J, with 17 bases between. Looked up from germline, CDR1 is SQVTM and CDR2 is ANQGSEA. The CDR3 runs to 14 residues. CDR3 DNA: TGCAGCGTTGGTCTAGTTGGGAGACCGGATACGCAGTATTTT. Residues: CSVGLVGRPDTQYF.

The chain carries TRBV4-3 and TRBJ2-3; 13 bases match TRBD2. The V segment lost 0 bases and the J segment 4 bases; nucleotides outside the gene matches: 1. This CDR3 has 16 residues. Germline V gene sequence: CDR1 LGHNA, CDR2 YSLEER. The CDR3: CASSQELAGGSDTQYF. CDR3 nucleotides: TGCGCCAGCAGCCAAGAACTAGCGGGAGGGTCAGATACGCAGTATTTT.

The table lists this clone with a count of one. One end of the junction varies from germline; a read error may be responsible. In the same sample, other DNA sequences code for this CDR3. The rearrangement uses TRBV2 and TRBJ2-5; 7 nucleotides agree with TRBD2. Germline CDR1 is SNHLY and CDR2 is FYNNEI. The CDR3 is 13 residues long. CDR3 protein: CASSGGVQETQYF. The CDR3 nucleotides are TGTGCCAGTAGTGGGGGGGTGCAAGAGACCCAGTACTTC.

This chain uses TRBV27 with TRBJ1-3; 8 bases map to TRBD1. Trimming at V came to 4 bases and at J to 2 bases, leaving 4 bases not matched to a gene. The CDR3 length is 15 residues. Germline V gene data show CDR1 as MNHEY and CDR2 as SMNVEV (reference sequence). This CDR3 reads CASSSQGVTGNTIYF. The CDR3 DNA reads TGTGCCAGCAGTTCACAGGGGGTAACTGGAAACACCATATATTTT.